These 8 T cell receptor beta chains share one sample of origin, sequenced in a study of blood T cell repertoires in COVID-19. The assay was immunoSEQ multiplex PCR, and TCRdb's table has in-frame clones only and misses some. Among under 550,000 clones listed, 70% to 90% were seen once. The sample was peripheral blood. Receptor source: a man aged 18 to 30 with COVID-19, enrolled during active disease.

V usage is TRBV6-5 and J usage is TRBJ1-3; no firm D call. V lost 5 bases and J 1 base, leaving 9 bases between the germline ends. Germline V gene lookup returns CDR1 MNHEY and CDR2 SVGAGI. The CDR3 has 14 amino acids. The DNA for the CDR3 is TGTGCCAGCAGTAGGCCAGGATCTGGAAACACCATATATTTT. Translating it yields CASSRPGSGNTIYF.

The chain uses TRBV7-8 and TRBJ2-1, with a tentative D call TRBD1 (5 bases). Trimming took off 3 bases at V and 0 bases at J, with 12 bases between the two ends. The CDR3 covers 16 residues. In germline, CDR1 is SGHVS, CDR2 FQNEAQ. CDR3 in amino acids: CASSLTAESSYNEQFF. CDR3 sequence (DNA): TGTGCCAGCAGCTTGACAGCCGAGAGCTCCTACAATGAGCAGTTCTTC. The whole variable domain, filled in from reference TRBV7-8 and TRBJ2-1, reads GAGVSQSPRYKVAKRGQDVALRCDPISGHVSLFWYQQALGQGPEFLTYFQNEAQLDKSGLPSDRFFAERPEGSVSTLKIQRTQQEDSAVYLCASSLTAESSYNEQFFGPGTRLTVL.

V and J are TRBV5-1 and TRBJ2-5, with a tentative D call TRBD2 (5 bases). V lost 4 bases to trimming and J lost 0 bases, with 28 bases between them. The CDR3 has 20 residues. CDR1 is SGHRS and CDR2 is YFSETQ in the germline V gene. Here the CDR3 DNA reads TGCGCCAGCAGCATTGGTGGATGGTCGCTGGGAGTCGGGTACCAAGAGACCCAGTACTTC. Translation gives CASSIGGWSLGVGYQETQYF.

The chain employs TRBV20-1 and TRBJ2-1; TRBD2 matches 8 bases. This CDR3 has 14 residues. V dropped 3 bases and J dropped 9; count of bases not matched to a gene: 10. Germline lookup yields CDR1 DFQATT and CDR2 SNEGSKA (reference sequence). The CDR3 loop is CSASRREAGGEQFF. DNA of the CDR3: TGCAGTGCTAGTAGGCGGGAGGCGGGGGGTGAGCAGTTCTTC.

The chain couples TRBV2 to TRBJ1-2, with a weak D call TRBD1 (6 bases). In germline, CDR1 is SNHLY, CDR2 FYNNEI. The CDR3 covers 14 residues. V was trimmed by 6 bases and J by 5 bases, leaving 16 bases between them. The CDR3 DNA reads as TGTGCCAGCAGCGGGACAATACCCCTATATGGCTACACCTTC. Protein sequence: CASSGTIPLYGYTF.

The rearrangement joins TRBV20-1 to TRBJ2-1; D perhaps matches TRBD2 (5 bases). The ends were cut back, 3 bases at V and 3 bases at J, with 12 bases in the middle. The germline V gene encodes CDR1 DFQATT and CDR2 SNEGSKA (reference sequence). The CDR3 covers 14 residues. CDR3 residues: CSASHGKNYNEQFF. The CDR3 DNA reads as TGCAGTGCTAGTCACGGGAAGAACTACAATGAGCAGTTCTTC.

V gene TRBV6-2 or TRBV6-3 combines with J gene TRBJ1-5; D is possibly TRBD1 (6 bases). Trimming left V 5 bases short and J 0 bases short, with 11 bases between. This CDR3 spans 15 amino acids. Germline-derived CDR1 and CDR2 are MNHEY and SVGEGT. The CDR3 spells CASSDRGYSNQPQHF. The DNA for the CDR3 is TGTGCCAGCAGTGATAGGGGGTATAGCAATCAGCCCCAGCATTTT.

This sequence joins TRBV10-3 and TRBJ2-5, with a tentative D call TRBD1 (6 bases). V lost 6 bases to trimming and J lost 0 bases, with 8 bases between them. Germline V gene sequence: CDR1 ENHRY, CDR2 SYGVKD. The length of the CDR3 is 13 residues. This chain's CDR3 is CAISRTDQETQYF. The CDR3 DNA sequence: TGTGCCATCAGCCGGACAGACCAAGAGACCCAGTACTTC.